This T cell receptor beta chain is from a study of radiotherapy plus CTLA-4 blockade in lung cancer. Notes on the study in general: According to reports, early shifts in blood T cell clones, alongside interferon-beta, forecast response most accurately. An expansion of tumor-derived TCR clones occurred in blood after radiotherapy plus ipilimumab.

Germline V gives CDR1 MNHNY, CDR2 SVGAGI (reference sequence). V dropped 4 bases and J dropped 4 bases, with 7 bases sitting between them. There are 12 residues in the CDR3. Of note for this clone: Its specificity is unknown.

Sequenced by immunoSEQ multiplex PCR; TCRdb stores in-frame clones only, minus some. The sample yields about 87,000 clones, about 87% seen once. This chain joins TRBV6-6 and TRBJ2-5; D is undetermined. The sequence was collected from a human donor with non-small cell lung cancer that progressed on radiotherapy plus ipilimumab. This specimen was peripheral blood, taken from a patient treated with radiotherapy plus ipilimumab. CDR3 sequence (DNA): TGTGCCAGCAGTTCCATTGGAGAGACCCAGTACTTC. This encodes CASSSIGETQYF.